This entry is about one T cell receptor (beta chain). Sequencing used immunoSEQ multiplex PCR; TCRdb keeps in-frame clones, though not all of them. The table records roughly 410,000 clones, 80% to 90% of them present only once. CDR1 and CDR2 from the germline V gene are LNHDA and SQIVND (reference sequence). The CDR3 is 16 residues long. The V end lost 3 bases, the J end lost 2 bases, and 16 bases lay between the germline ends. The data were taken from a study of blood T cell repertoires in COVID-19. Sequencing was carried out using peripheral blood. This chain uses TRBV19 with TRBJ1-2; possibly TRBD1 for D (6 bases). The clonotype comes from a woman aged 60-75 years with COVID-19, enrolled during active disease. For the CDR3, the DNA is TGTGCCAGTAGTATTAGATGGACAGAACTAAACTATGGCTACACCTTC. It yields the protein CASSIRWTELNYGYTF.